This T cell receptor (beta chain) came from a study of blood T cell repertoires in COVID-19. Looking at the study overall: In each case, the material was cDNA or gDNA derived from T cells, B-cell-depleted T cells, or PBMCs.

One Seattle source followed patients from active infection through their disease course. The protocol was immunoSEQ multiplex PCR, while the TCRdb copy is restricted to in-frame clones and leaves out a portion. The sample includes just under 350,000 clones, 85% to 90% of them seen just once. The sample taken for sequencing was peripheral blood. The TCR was taken from a woman in her 70s with COVID-19, enrolled during active disease.

This CDR3 reads CASSVSLGGEDTEAFF. The DNA for the CDR3 is TGTGCCAGCAGCGTGTCCTTAGGGGGGGAGGACACTGAAGCTTTCTTT. The gene calls are TRBV9 and TRBJ1-1, with D possibly matching TRBD1 (6 bases). The CDR3 has 16 amino acids. Germline V gives CDR1 SGDLS, CDR2 YYNGEE. V shed 2 bases and J shed 3 bases, with 17 bases lying between them.